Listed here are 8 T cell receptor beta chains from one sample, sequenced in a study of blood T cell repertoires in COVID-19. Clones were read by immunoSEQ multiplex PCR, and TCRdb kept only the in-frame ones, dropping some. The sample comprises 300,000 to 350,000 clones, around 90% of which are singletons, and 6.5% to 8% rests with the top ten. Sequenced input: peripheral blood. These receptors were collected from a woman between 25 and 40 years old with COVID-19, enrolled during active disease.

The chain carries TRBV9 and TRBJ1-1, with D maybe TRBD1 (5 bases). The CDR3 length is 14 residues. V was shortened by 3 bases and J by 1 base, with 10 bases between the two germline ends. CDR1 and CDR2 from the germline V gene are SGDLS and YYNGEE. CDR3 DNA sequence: TGTGCCAGCAGCGCCGCGGGGGGGAACACTGAAGCTTTCTTT. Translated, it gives CASSAAGGNTEAFF.

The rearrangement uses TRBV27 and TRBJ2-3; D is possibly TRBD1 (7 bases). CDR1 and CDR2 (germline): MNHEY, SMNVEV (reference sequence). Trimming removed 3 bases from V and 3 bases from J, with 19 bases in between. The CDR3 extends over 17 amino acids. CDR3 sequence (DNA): TGTGCCAGCAGTTTTGGGGCCAGGGGGGCGCGGACAGATACGCAGTATTTT. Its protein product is CASSFGARGARTDTQYF.

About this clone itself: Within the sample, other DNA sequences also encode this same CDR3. CDR3 amino acids: CAISESGGGNTEAFF. The CDR3 nucleotides read TGTGCCATCAGTGAGTCAGGGGGGGGAAACACTGAAGCTTTCTTT. The V gene is TRBV10-3, the J gene TRBJ1-1, with D possibly matching TRBD1 (6 bases). Germline values: CDR1 ENHRY, CDR2 SYGVKD. The CDR3 is made up of 15 amino acids. Trimming shortened V by 0 bases and J by 2 bases, and 10 bases separated the two germline ends.

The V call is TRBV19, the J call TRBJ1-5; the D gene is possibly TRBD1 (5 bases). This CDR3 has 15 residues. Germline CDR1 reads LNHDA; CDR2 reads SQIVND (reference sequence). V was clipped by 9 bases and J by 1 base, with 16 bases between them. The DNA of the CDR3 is TGTGCCAGCGCGGGGGGGTGGCAGAGCAATCAGCCCCAGCATTTT. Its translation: CASAGGWQSNQPQHF. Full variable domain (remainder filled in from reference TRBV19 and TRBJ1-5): DGGITQSPKYLFRKEGQNVTLSCEQNLNHDAMYWYRQDPGQGLRLIYYSQIVNDFQKGDIAEGYSVSREKKESFPLTVTSAQKNPTAFYLCASAGGWQSNQPQHFGDGTRLSIL.

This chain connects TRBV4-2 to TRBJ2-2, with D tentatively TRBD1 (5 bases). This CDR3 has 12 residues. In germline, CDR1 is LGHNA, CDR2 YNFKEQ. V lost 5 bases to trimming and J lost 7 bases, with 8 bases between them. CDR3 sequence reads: CASSSRGGELFF. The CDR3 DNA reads TGTGCCAGCAGCTCTAGGGGCGGGGAGCTGTTTTTT.

Here the CDR3 reads CASSFKQTMNEQFF. CDR3 sequence (DNA): TGTGCCAGCAGCTTCAAGCAGACTATGAATGAGCAGTTCTTC. This chain joins TRBV7-9 and TRBJ2-1, with D maybe TRBD2 (5 bases). Deletions cut 3 bases from V and 7 bases from J, with 13 bases between. This CDR3 region has 14 residues. CDR1 SEHNR and CDR2 FQNEAQ come from the germline V gene (reference sequence).

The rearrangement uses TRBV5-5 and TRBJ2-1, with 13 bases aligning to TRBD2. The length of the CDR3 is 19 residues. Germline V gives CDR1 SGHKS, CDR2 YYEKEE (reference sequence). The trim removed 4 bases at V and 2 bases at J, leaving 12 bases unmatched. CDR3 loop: CASSLRTSGRALPYNEQFF. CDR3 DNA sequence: TGTGCCAGCAGCCTCCGCACTAGCGGGAGGGCCCTCCCCTACAATGAGCAGTTCTTC.

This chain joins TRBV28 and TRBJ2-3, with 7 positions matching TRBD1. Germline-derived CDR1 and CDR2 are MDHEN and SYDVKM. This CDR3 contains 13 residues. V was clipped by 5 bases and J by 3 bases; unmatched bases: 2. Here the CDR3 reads CASSGRGTDTQYF. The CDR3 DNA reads TGTGCCAGCAGTGGCAGGGGGACAGATACGCAGTATTTT.